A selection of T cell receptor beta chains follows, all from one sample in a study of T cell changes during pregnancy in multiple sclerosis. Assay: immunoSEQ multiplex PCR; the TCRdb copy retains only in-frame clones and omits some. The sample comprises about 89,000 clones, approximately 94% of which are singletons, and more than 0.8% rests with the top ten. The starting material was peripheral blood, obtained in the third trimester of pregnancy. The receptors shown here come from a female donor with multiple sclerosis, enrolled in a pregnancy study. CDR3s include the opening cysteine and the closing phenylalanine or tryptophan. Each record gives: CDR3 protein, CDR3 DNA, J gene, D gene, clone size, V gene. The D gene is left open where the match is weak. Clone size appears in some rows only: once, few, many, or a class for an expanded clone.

cdr3_aa: CASSSPGQTTDTQYF
cdr3_nt: TGTGCCAGCAGTTCACCGGGACAGACCACAGATACGCAGTATTTT
j_call: TRBJ2-3
d_call: TRBD1
clone_size: -
v_call: TRBV27

cdr3_aa: CASSGTSGELLEQYF
cdr3_nt: TGTGCCAGCAGCGGGACTAGCGGGGAACTACTGGAGCAGTACTTC
j_call: TRBJ2-7
d_call: TRBD2
clone_size: -
v_call: TRBV27

cdr3_aa: CASSLFMAAGNYEQYF
cdr3_nt: TGTGCCAGCAGCTTATTCATGGCGGCAGGGAACTACGAGCAGTACTTC
j_call: TRBJ2-7
d_call: -
clone_size: -
v_call: TRBV7-9

cdr3_aa: CASSFRTYRGHEQYF
cdr3_nt: TGTGCCAGCAGTTTCCGCACCTACAGGGGCCACGAGCAGTACTTC
j_call: TRBJ2-7
d_call: TRBD1
clone_size: -
v_call: TRBV28

cdr3_aa: CASSKGETQYF
cdr3_nt: TGTGCCAGCAGCAAGGGGGAGACCCAGTACTTC
j_call: TRBJ2-5
d_call: -
clone_size: -
v_call: TRBV7-9

cdr3_aa: CASRTGGSNQPQHF
cdr3_nt: TGTGCCAGCAGGACAGGGGGTAGCAATCAGCCCCAGCATTTT
j_call: TRBJ1-5
d_call: TRBD1
clone_size: -
v_call: TRBV6-5

cdr3_aa: CASSMSGSSYEQYF
cdr3_nt: TGTGCCAGTAGTATGAGCGGGAGCTCCTACGAGCAGTACTTC
j_call: TRBJ2-7
d_call: TRBD2
clone_size: once
v_call: TRBV19

cdr3_aa: CASGLVRTGGDTEAFF
cdr3_nt: TGTGCTAGTGGTTTGGTACGGACAGGGGGGGACACTGAAGCTTTCTTT
j_call: TRBJ1-1
d_call: TRBD1
clone_size: -
v_call: TRBV12-5

cdr3_aa: CASSLVAQPSGRAVETQYF
cdr3_nt: TGCGCCAGCAGCTTGGTCGCCCAACCGAGCGGGAGGGCCGTGGAGACCCAGTACTTC
j_call: TRBJ2-5
d_call: TRBD2
clone_size: -
v_call: TRBV5-1

cdr3_aa: CASSLLSGRKAGELFF
cdr3_nt: TGTGCCAGCAGTTTACTTAGCGGGAGGAAAGCCGGGGAGCTGTTTTTT
j_call: TRBJ2-2
d_call: TRBD2
clone_size: -
v_call: TRBV28

cdr3_aa: CASSLSSGAYNEQFF
cdr3_nt: TGTGCCAGCAGTTTATCTAGCGGGGCGTACAATGAGCAGTTCTTC
j_call: TRBJ2-1
d_call: TRBD2
clone_size: -
v_call: TRBV27

cdr3_aa: CASSQRTSGGLEQFF
cdr3_nt: TGTGCCAGCAGCCAGCGGACTAGCGGGGGCCTTGAGCAGTTCTTC
j_call: TRBJ2-1
d_call: TRBD2
clone_size: once
v_call: TRBV7-8

cdr3_aa: CASSMGRGSPDTQYF
cdr3_nt: TGTGCCAGTAGTATGGGAAGGGGATCACCAGATACGCAGTATTTT
j_call: TRBJ2-3
d_call: -
clone_size: -
v_call: TRBV19

cdr3_aa: CASSYTGTAPYQPQHF
cdr3_nt: TGTGCCAGCAGCTACACCGGGACAGCTCCGTATCAGCCCCAGCATTTT
j_call: TRBJ1-5
d_call: TRBD1
clone_size: -
v_call: TRBV27

cdr3_aa: CASSQTMTSAFYEQYF
cdr3_nt: TGCGCCAGCAGCCAAACCATGACTAGCGCGTTCTACGAGCAGTACTTC
j_call: TRBJ2-7
d_call: TRBD2
clone_size: once
v_call: TRBV4-1

cdr3_aa: CASSPLSRLYNEQFF
cdr3_nt: TGTGCCAGCAGCCCGCTATCGCGGTTATACAATGAGCAGTTCTTC
j_call: TRBJ2-1
d_call: -
clone_size: -
v_call: TRBV11-2

cdr3_aa: CASSIGLAGGAYNEQFF
cdr3_nt: TGTGCCAGCAGCATCGGACTAGCGGGAGGGGCCTACAATGAGCAGTTCTTC
j_call: TRBJ2-1
d_call: TRBD2
clone_size: -
v_call: TRBV11-3

cdr3_aa: CASSVGQITEAFF
cdr3_nt: TGTGCCAGCAGCGTGGGACAGATCACTGAAGCTTTCTTT
j_call: TRBJ1-1
d_call: TRBD1
clone_size: -
v_call: TRBV9

cdr3_aa: CASSEGLLSTDTQYF
cdr3_nt: TGTGCCAGCAGTGAGGGACTGCTGAGCACAGATACGCAGTATTTT
j_call: TRBJ2-3
d_call: -
clone_size: -
v_call: TRBV6-1

cdr3_aa: CASSLGTGRGNTEAFF
cdr3_nt: TGTGCCAGCAGCCTCGGGACAGGGAGGGGGAACACTGAAGCTTTCTTT
j_call: TRBJ1-1
d_call: TRBD1
clone_size: -
v_call: TRBV7-9

cdr3_aa: CASSFSGFEAQYF
cdr3_nt: TGTGCCAGCAGTTTTTCAGGGTTTGAGGCCCAGTACTTC
j_call: TRBJ2-5
d_call: -
clone_size: -
v_call: TRBV28